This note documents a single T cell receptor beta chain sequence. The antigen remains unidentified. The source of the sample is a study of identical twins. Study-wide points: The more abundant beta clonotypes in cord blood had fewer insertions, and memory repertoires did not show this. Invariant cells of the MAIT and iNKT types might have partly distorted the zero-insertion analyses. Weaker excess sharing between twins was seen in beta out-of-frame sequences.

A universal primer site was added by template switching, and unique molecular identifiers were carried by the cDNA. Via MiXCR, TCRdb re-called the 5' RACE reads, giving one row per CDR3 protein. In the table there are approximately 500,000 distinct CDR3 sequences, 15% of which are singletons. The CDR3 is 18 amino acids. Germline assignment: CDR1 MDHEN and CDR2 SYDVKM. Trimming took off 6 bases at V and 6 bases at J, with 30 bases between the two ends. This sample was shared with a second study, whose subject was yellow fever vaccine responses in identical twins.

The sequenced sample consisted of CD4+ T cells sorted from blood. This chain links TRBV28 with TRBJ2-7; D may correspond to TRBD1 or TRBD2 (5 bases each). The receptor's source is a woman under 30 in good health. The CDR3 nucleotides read TGTGCCAGCAGGGGGGTGGATGGGCTGGGGTTTTTTCTCGGCGAGCAGTACTTC. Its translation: CASRGVDGLGFFLGEQYF.